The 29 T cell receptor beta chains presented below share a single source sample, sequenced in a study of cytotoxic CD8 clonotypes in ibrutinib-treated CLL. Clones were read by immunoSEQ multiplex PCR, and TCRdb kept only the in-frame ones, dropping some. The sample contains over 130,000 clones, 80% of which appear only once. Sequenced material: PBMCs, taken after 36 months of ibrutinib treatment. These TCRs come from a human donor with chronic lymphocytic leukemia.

The CDR3 bases are TGCGCCAGCAGTGAACGACTGCCCACAGATACGCAGTATTTT. It codes for CASSERLPTDTQYF. The chain combines TRBV10-2 with TRBJ2-3; D is ambiguous. V lost 3 bases and J lost 2, with 9 bases in between. The CDR3 spans 14 residues. Per germline, CDR1 WSHSY and CDR2 SAAADI.

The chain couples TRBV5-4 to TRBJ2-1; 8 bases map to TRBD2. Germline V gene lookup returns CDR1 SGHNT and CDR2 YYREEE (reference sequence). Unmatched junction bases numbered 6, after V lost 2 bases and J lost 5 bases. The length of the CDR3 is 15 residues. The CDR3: CASSFLGGANNEQFF. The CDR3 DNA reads TGTGCCAGCAGCTTTCTCGGGGGGGCGAACAATGAGCAGTTCTTC.

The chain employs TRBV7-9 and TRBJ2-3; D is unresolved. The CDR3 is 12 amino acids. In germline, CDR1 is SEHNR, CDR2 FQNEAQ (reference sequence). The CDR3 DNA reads TGTGCGACGGGTCCAGATTCGGATACGCAGTATTTT. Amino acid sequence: CATGPDSDTQYF.

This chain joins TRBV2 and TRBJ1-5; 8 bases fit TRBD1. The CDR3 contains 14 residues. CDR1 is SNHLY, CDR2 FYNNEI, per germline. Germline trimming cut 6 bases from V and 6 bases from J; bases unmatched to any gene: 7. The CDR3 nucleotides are TGTGCCAGCAGAAACCACAGGGGGGGTCAGCCCCAGCATTTT. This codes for CASRNHRGGQPQHF.

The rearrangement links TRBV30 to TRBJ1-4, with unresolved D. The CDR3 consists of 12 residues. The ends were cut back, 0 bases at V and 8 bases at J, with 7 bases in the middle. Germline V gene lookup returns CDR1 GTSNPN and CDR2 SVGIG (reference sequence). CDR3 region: CAWSVPLEKLFF. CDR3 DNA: TGTGCCTGGAGTGTACCCCTAGAAAAACTGTTTTTT.

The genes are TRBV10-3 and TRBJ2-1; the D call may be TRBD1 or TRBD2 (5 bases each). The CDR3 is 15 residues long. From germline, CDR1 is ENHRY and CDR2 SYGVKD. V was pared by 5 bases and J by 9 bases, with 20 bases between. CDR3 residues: CAISQSGAGLGEQFF. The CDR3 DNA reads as TGTGCCATCAGTCAAAGTGGGGCGGGTCTGGGTGAGCAGTTCTTC.

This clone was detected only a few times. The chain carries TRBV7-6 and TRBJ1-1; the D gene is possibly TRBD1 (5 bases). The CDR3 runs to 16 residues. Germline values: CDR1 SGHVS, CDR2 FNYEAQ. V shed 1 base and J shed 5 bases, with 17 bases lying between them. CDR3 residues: CASSLGTGFMGTEAFF. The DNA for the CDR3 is TGTGCCAGCAGCTTAGGTACAGGCTTTATGGGGACTGAAGCTTTCTTT.

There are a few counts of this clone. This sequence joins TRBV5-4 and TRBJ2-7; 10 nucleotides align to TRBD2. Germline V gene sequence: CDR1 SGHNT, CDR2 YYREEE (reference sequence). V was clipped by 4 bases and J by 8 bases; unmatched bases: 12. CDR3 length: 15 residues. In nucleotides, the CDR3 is TGTGCCAGCAGCATCGGGACTAGCGAGGTTCGAAAGCAGTACTTC. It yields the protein CASSIGTSEVRKQYF.

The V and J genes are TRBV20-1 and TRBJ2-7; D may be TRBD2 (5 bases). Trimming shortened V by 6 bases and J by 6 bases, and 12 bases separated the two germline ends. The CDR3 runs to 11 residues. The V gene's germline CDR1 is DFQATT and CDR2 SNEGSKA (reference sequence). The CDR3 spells CSAILAAEQYF. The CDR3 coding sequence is TGCAGTGCCATTCTAGCAGCCGAGCAGTACTTC.

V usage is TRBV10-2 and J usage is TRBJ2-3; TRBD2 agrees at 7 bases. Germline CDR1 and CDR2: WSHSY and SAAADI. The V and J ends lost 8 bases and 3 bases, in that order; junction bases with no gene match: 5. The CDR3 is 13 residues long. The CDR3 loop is CASHGSGTDTQYF. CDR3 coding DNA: TGCGCCAGCCACGGTAGCGGGACAGATACGCAGTATTTT.

The DNA for the CDR3 is TGTGCCAGCAGCTTATCGGTGGGGAGGAACTCCTACAATGAGCAGTTCTTC. Translated: CASSLSVGRNSYNEQFF. V is TRBV7-9 and J is TRBJ2-1, with D perhaps TRBD2 (6 bases). The germline gives CDR1 SEHNR, CDR2 FQNEAQ (reference sequence). V dropped 2 bases and J dropped 0 bases, with 14 bases sitting between them. The CDR3 length is 17 residues.

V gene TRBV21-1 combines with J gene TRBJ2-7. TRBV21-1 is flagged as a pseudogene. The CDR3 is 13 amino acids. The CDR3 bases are TGTGCCAGCAGCGGGGGGCTATCGGGCGAGCAGTACTTC. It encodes CASSGGLSGEQYF.

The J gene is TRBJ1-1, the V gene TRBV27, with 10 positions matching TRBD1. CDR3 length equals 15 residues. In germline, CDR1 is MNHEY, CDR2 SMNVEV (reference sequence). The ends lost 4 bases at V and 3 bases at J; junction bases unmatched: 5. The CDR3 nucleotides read TGTGCCAGCAGTTACGGGACAGGGGCGGACACTGAAGCTTTCTTT. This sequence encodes CASSYGTGADTEAFF.

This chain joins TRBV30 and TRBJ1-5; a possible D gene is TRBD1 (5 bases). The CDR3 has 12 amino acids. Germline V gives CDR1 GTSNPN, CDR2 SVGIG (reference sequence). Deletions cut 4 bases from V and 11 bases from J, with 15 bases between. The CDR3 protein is CAWMGRRGTQHF. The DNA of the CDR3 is TGTGCCTGGATGGGCCGACGGGGGACCCAGCATTTT.

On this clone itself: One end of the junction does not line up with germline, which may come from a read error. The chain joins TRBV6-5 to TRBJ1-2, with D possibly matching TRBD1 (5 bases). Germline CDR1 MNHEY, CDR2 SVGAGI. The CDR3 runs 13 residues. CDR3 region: CAISYNRNYGYTF. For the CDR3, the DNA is TGTGCCATCAGTTATAACAGGAACTATGGCTACACCTTC.

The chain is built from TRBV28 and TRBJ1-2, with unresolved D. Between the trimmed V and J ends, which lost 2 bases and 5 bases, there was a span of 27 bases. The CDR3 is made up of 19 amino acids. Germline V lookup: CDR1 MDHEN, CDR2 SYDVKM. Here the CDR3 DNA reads TGTGCCAGCAGTTTAAGGCCGGGGTCAGGCCCACGGCGTCTATATGGCTACACCTTC. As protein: CASSLRPGSGPRRLYGYTF.

The CDR3 spells CASSRYSRTITGTGELFF. In DNA form, the CDR3 reads TGTGCCAGCAGCCGATACTCGCGAACTATCACGGGGACCGGGGAGCTGTTTTTT. The chain uses TRBV7-9 and TRBJ2-2; D might be TRBD2 (5 bases). Trimming took 5 bases from V and 5 from J, leaving 24 bases between them. Per the germline V gene, CDR1 is SEHNR and CDR2 is FQNEAQ (reference sequence). The CDR3 consists of 18 residues.

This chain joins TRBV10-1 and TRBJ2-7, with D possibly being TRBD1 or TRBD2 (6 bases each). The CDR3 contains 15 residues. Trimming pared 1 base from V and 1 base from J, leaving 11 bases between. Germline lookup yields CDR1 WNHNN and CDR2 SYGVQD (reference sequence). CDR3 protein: CASSEWGASSYEQYF. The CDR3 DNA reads TGCGCCAGCAGTGAGTGGGGGGCGAGTTCCTACGAGCAGTACTTC.

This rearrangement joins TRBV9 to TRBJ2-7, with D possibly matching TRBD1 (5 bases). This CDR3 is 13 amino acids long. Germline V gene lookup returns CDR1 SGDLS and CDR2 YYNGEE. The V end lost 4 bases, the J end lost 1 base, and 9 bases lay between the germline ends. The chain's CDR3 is CASSKGPSYEQYF. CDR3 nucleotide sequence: TGTGCCAGCAGCAAGGGGCCTTCCTACGAGCAGTACTTC.

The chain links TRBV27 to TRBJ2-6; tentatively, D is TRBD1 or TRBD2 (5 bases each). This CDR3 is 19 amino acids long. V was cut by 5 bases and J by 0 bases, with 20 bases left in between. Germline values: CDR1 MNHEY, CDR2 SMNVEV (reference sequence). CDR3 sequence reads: CASSPQPPGRISGANVLTF. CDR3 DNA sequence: TGTGCCAGCAGTCCCCAACCCCCGGGACGAATCTCTGGGGCCAACGTCCTGACTTTC.

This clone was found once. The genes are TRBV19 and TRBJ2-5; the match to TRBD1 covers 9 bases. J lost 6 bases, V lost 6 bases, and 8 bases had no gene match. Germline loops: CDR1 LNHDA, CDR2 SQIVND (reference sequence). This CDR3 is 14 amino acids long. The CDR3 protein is CASRGTGLGKTQYF. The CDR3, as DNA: TGTGCCAGTAGGGGGACAGGGTTGGGAAAGACCCAGTACTTC.

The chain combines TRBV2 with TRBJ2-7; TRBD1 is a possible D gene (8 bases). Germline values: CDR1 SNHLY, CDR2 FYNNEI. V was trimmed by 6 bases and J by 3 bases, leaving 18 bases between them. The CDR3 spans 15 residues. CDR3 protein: CASRADREGYYEQYF. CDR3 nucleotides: TGTGCCAGCAGGGCGGACAGGGAGGGTTACTACGAGCAGTACTTC. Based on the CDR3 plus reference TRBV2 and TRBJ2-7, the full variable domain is EPEVTQTPSHQVTQMGQEVILRCVPISNHLYFYWYRQILGQKVEFLVSFYNNEISEKSEIFDDQFSVERPDGSNFTLKIRSTKLEDSAMYFCASRADREGYYEQYFGPGTRLTVT.

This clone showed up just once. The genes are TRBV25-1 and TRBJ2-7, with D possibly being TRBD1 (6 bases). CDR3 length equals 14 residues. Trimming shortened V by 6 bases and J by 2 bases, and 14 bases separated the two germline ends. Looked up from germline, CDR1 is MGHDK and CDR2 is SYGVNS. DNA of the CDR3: TGTGCCAGCAGGACGTGGGGACACCCCTACGAGCAGTACTTC. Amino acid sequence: CASRTWGHPYEQYF.

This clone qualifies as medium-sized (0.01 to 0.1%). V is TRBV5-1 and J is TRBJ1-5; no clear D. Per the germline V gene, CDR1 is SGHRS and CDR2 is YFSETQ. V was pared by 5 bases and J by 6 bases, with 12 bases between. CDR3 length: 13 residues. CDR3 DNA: TGCGCCAGCAGGGGCCAACTGGGTCAGCCCCAGCATTTT. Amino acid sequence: CASRGQLGQPQHF.

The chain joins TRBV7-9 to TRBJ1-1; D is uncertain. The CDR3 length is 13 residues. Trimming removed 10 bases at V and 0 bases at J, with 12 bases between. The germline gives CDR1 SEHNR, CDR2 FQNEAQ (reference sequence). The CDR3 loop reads CATKPTMNTEAFF. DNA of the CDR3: TGTGCCACCAAACCGACTATGAACACTGAAGCTTTCTTT.

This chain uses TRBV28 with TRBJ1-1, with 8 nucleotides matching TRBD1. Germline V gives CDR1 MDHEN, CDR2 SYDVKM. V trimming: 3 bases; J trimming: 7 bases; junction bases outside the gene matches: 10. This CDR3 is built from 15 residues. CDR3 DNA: TGTGCCAGCAGTTTGGCGAGGACAGGGTCAGGTGAAGCTTTCTTT. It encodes CASSLARTGSGEAFF.

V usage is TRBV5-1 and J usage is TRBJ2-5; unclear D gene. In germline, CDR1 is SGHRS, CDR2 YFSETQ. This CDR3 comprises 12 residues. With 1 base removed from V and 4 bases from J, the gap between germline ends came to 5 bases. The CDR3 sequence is CASSLPSETQYF. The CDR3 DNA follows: TGCGCCAGCAGCTTGCCCTCAGAGACCCAGTACTTC.

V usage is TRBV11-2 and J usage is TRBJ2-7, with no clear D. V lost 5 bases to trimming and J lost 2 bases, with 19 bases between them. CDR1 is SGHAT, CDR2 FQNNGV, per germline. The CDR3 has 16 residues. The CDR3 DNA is TGTGCCAGCAGCACCTACTCGGGCAGCCTTCCCTACGAGCAGTACTTC. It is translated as CASSTYSGSLPYEQYF.

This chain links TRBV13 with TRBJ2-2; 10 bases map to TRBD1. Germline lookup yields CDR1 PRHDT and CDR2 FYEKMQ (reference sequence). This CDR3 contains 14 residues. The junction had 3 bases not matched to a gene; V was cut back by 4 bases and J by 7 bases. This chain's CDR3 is CASSWGQGSGELFF. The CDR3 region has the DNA TGTGCCAGCAGCTGGGGACAGGGGAGCGGGGAGCTGTTTTTT.